This T cell receptor (beta chain) came from a study of blood T cell repertoires in COVID-19. About the study: The analysed material was cDNA or gDNA that came from T cells, B-cell-depleted T cells, or PBMCs.

Recruitment covered 20 to 25 US areas and drew participants whose ages spanned roughly 18 to 100 years. Resolution of symptoms, clearance, or two negative PCRs was present in recovered Cohort 3 donors. As originally analysed: Amplification of reference gene primers was used by the study to estimate nucleated cell counts. The method was immunoSEQ multiplex PCR; TCRdb's version includes in-frame clones alone and lacks a portion of them. V and J calls and clone size come straight from that table; D and trimming were deduced from the DNA. The sample contains approximately 300,000 clones, 75% to 90% of which appear only once. Germline V lookup: CDR1 MDHEN, CDR2 SYDVKM. The CDR3 has 17 residues. With V trimmed by 1 base and J by 8 bases, 13 bases remained unmatched.

This sequence was found in a woman aged 25 to 39 who had recovered from COVID-19. The chain couples TRBV28 to TRBJ2-5; TRBD2 matches 10 bases. Sequenced input: PBMCs or T cells enriched from blood (not recorded which). The CDR3 bases are TGTGCCAGCAGTTTATATACCCCGGGACTAGCGCCCTATACCCAGTACTTC. It codes for CASSLYTPGLAPYTQYF.